Presented here are 3 T cell receptor beta chains from one specimen sequenced in a study of blood T cell repertoires in COVID-19. TCRdb's table, derived via immunoSEQ multiplex PCR, lists solely in-frame clones and lacks some. Of about 270,000 clones listed, roughly 85% are singletons. The specimen was PBMCs or T cells enriched from blood (not recorded which). The receptor source for this set is a woman aged 45 to 65 with acute COVID-19.

The rearrangement joins TRBV7-2 to TRBJ1-1; D remains unclear. The germline V and J ends were trimmed by 8 bases and 3 bases, with 13 bases remaining between them. Germline V gives CDR1 SGHTA, CDR2 FQGNSA. The CDR3 totals 13 residues. Here the CDR3 DNA reads TGTGCCAGCGGGAGGCAATGGGACACTGAAGCTTTCTTT. This translates into CASGRQWDTEAFF.

This sequence joins TRBV19 and TRBJ1-3; no firm D call. Germline V gene sequence: CDR1 LNHDA, CDR2 SQIVND (reference sequence). V gave up 7 bases and J gave up 2 bases, with 21 bases separating them. The CDR3 length is 17 residues. The CDR3 DNA sequence: TGTGCCAGTACCCCCACCCAGGTCCTCTCAGCTGGAAACACCATATATTTT. Translated: CASTPTQVLSAGNTIYF.

J is TRBJ2-3 and V is TRBV19; TRBD1 aligns across 7 bases. V shed 4 bases, J shed 1 base, and the junction held 2 bases outside the gene matches. From germline, CDR1 is LNHDA and CDR2 SQIVND (reference sequence). The CDR3 covers 14 residues. CDR3: CASSNGQGTDTQYF. For the CDR3, the DNA is TGTGCCAGTAGTAATGGACAGGGCACAGATACGCAGTATTTT.